Below are 2 T cell receptor beta chains sequenced from a single sample in a study of cytomegalovirus exposure and HLA in healthy donors. The PCR was carried out with 60 Vbeta primers and 13 Jbeta primers. Profiling relied on immunoSEQ multiplex PCR, and the TCRdb table lists in-frame clones only, not all of them. The sample yields approximately 190,000 clones, around four fifths seen once. Material: PBMCs. Receptor source: a woman aged 50 to 60 in good health and CMV-seropositive.

This clone was observed a few times. This chain uses TRBV28 with TRBJ2-7, with 8 bases matching TRBD1. This CDR3 is built from 19 residues. CDR1 MDHEN and CDR2 SYDVKM come from the germline V gene. V trimming: 10 bases; J trimming: 2 bases; junction bases outside the gene matches: 25. The CDR3 bases are TGTGCCACCGCGACCCCACAAAATACTGGACAGGGAACAGCCTACGAGCAGTACTTC. Amino acid sequence: CATATPQNTGQGTAYEQYF.

V is TRBV7-9 and J is TRBJ2-1, with 11 bases lining up with TRBD2. Looked up from germline, CDR1 is SEHNR and CDR2 is FQNEAQ (reference sequence). The V gene end was trimmed by 6 bases and the J gene end by 14 bases; junction bases not matched to a gene: 6. This CDR3 is 12 amino acids long. CDR3 in DNA: TGTGCCAGCAGGAAAAGTAGCGGGGGGGAGTTCTTC. This translates into CASRKSSGGEFF.